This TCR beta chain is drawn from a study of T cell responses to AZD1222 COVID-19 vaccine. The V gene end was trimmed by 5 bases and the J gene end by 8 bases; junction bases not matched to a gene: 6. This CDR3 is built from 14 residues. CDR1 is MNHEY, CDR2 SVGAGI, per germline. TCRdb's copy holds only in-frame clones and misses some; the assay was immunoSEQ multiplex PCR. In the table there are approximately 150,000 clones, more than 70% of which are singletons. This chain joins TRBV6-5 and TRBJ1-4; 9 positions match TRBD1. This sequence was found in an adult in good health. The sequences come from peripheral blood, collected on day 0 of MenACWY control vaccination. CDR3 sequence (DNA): TGTGCCAGCAGTCGACAGGGGGGTAGCGAAAAACTGTTTTTT. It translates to CASSRQGGSEKLFF.